This T cell receptor (beta chain) was sequenced during a study of shared clonotypes between healthy human individuals. The CDR3 extends over 16 amino acids. V lost 1 base, J lost 4 bases, and 7 bases stayed unmatched. Germline CDR1 SGHTA, CDR2 FQGNSA. The study, taken as a whole, reports: Among donors, the sharing of clonotypes was expected to be influenced by sequencing depth.

Each subset's genomic DNA was shared equally among a number of immunoSEQ plates. Each PCR replicate run on unsorted PBMC took in around 300 ng DNA, tens of thousands of T cell genomes. Ten immunoSEQ deep assay plates were used to sequence unsorted PBMC DNA. The repertoire was sequenced with immunoSEQ multiplex PCR; TCRdb's copy has only in-frame clones and lacks some. The sample holds about 480,000 clones, 79% seen once. About this clone itself: Its antigen is unidentified.

This TCR was recovered from a middle-aged woman in good health. Some clones in this sample may be carry-over from other donors' samples. The chain is built from TRBV7-2 and TRBJ1-5; 7 positions agree with TRBD1. Sequencing used PBMCs. For the CDR3, the DNA is TGTGCCAGCAGCTTAGGTCCGGGACAGCCTAATCAGCCCCAGCATTTT. This codes for CASSLGPGQPNQPQHF.